A single sample is the source of the 15 T cell receptor beta chains below, sequenced in a study of Graves' ophthalmopathy and Graves' hyperthyroidism. Transcripts of RNA were the source for amplifying TCR beta CDR3 regions. The workflow started with a first-round RT-PCR run with HTBI primers and then moved on to a second-round multiplex PCR. A single record per CDR3 protein comes from TCRdb applying MiXCR to the multiplex PCR reads. The data show hundreds of thousands of distinct CDR3 sequences, roughly 39% seen once. Material for sequencing was peripheral blood. All receptors derive from an adult man with Graves' ophthalmopathy.

The sample holds many counts of this clonotype. The chain recombines TRBV12-3 or TRBV12-4 with TRBJ2-5, with TRBD2 identical over 8 bases. The CDR3 covers 14 residues. V gave up 6 bases and J gave up 1 base; unmatched junction bases: 4. The CDR3 region is CASRIAGPQETQYF. CDR3 DNA sequence: TGTGCCAGCAGAATAGCGGGACCCCAAGAGACCCAGTACTTC.

The gene calls are TRBV7-9 and TRBJ2-1; TRBD1 agrees at 8 bases. Germline V lookup: CDR1 SEHNR, CDR2 FQNEAQ (reference sequence). With 4 bases clipped from V and 3 bases from J, the junction kept 5 bases outside the gene matches. The CDR3 loop spans 15 amino acids. The CDR3 DNA reads TGTGCCAGCAGCTCGACAGGGGCTATCTACAATGAGCAGTTCTTC. This gives the protein CASSSTGAIYNEQFF.

This clonotype came up many times. A read error may produce the germline difference seen at one junction end. CDR3 coding DNA: TGTGCCAACAGCTCCCAGGGGAGGGCCTACGAGCAGTACTTC. It codes for CANSSQGRAYEQYF. The gene calls are TRBV7-9 and TRBJ2-7; TRBD2 might be the D (7 bases). This CDR3 is 14 amino acids long. Germline CDR1 reads SEHNR; CDR2 reads FQNEAQ (reference sequence).

This clonotype was seen more than once but under ten times. The V gene is TRBV7-6, the J gene TRBJ2-5, with TRBD1 matching over 7 bases. The CDR3 totals 15 residues. V lost 4 bases, J lost 3 bases, and 8 bases stayed unmatched. Germline V lookup: CDR1 SGHVS, CDR2 FNYEAQ. CDR3 DNA sequence: TGTGCCAGCAGCTCCCCGCCTCAGGGGGAAGAGACCCAGTACTTC. This sequence encodes CASSSPPQGEETQYF.

The table lists this clonotype with many counts. J is TRBJ2-5 and V is TRBV29-1, with D perhaps matching TRBD1 or TRBD2 (5 bases each). The CDR3 has 13 amino acids. Trimming took 3 bases from V and 2 from J, leaving 10 bases between them. Germline V gene sequence: CDR1 SQVTM, CDR2 ANQGSEA. The CDR3 is CSVDRGRQETQYF. The CDR3, as DNA: TGCAGCGTTGATCGGGGCAGGCAAGAGACCCAGTACTTC.

V and J are TRBV9 and TRBJ1-6; D might be TRBD1 (5 bases). CDR1 is SGDLS and CDR2 is YYNGEE in the germline V gene. This CDR3 has 15 residues. The V gene lost 3 bases and the J gene lost 13 bases, with 20 bases spanning the gap. Written as DNA, the CDR3 is TGTGCCAGCAGCGGACACGGGGCAGCTAATCAGCCCCTCCACTTT. It specifies CASSGHGAANQPLHF.

This sequence joins TRBV2 and TRBJ2-7; 7 nucleotides line up with TRBD1. V was pared by 9 bases and J by 0 bases, with 8 bases of the junction left unmatched. The length of the CDR3 is 14 residues. Germline values: CDR1 SNHLY, CDR2 FYNNEI. The CDR3 DNA follows: TGTGCCAGTAAGAGGGGGCCCCCCTCCTACGAGCAGTACTTC. Its protein is CASKRGPPSYEQYF. Variable domain in full (rest from reference TRBV2 and TRBJ2-7): EPEVTQTPSHQVTQMGQEVILRCVPISNHLYFYWYRQILGQKVEFLVSFYNNEISEKSEIFDDQFSVERPDGSNFTLKIRSTKLEDSAMYFCASKRGPPSYEQYFGPGTRLTVT.

The gene calls are TRBV27 and TRBJ1-1; D is possibly TRBD1 (5 bases). V was clipped by 2 bases and J by 4 bases, with 11 bases between them. Germline CDR1 reads MNHEY; CDR2 reads SMNVEV (reference sequence). This CDR3 region has 14 residues. In DNA form, the CDR3 reads TGTGCCAGCAGTTTAGTATTGGGGCTCACTGAAGCTTTCTTT. It yields the protein CASSLVLGLTEAFF.

Notes on this clonotype: This clone may be a read error of a much larger clone one base away. The DNA for the CDR3 is TGTCCCAGCAATTCTCCAGGGATTCTTCCCTACGAGCAGTACTTC. Protein: CPSNSPGILPYEQYF. J is TRBJ2-7 and V is TRBV2, with a possible D match to TRBD1 (5 bases). CDR1 SNHLY and CDR2 FYNNEI come from the germline V gene. This CDR3 has 15 amino acids.

The J gene is TRBJ2-7, the V gene TRBV10-2, with D perhaps given as TRBD1 or TRBD2 (5 bases each). The CDR3 runs 17 residues. Trimming removed 0 bases from V and 0 bases from J, with 15 bases in between. Germline V CDR1 and CDR2: WSHSY, SAAADI. The CDR3 sequence: CASSESRLGVGSYEQYF. The CDR3 DNA reads as TGCGCCAGCAGTGAGTCGAGGTTGGGGGTCGGCTCCTACGAGCAGTACTTC.

V gene TRBV6-6 combines with J gene TRBJ2-7; TRBD1 is a possible D gene (6 bases). This CDR3 contains 16 residues. Germline assignment: CDR1 MNHNY and CDR2 SVGAGI (reference sequence). V gave up 0 bases and J gave up 0 bases, with 12 bases separating them. The CDR3 loop reads CASSYSRTVSSYEQYF. CDR3 sequence (DNA): TGTGCCAGCAGTTACTCGAGGACAGTAAGCTCCTACGAGCAGTACTTC.

V usage is TRBV24-1 and J usage is TRBJ2-2; D remains unclear. This CDR3 is built from 14 residues. The ends were cut back, 6 bases at V and 7 bases at J, with 14 bases in the middle. Germline CDR1 and CDR2: KGHDR and SFDVKD. The CDR3 bases are TGTGCCACCAGTTGGGCCGGAACGAACGGGGAGCTGTTTTTT. Its translation is CATSWAGTNGELFF.

This clonotype was seen a handful of times. The chain joins TRBV7-2 to TRBJ2-7; D gene uncertain. This CDR3 has 14 residues. Trimming cost V 6 bases and J 8 bases, with 20 bases left between them. Germline V gene sequence: CDR1 SGHTA, CDR2 FQGNSA. The CDR3 region is CASSLGHPNRQQYF. The CDR3 DNA follows: TGTGCCAGCAGTTTGGGTCACCCCAACCGGCAGCAGTACTTC.

This clonotype has just a few counts. The chain employs TRBV5-1 and TRBJ2-7; either TRBD1 or TRBD2 may supply D (5 bases each). This CDR3 comprises 15 residues. CDR1 SGHRS and CDR2 YFSETQ come from the germline V gene. The V and J ends lost 1 base and 6 bases respectively, with 17 bases between them. CDR3 loop: CASSLWGSSQGEQYF. Written as DNA, the CDR3 is TGCGCCAGCAGCTTGTGGGGATCTAGCCAGGGCGAGCAGTACTTC.

V is TRBV19 and J is TRBJ1-3; D gene ambiguous. Trimming left V 9 bases short and J 2 bases short, with 17 bases between. CDR1 and CDR2 from the germline V gene are LNHDA and SQIVND (reference sequence). This CDR3 has 15 residues. This CDR3 is CASSEIPGTGNTIYF. Written as DNA, the CDR3 is TGTGCCAGCAGTGAAATCCCGGGCACTGGAAACACCATATATTTT.